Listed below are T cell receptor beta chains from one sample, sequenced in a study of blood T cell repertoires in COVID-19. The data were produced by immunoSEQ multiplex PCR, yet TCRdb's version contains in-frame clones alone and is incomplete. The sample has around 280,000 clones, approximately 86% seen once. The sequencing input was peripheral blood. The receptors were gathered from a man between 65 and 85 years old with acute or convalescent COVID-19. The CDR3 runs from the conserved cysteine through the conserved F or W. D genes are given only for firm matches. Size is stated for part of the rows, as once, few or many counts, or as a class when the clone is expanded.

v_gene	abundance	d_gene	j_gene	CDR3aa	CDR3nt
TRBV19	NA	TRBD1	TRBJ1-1	CASSPDRSAPFF	TGTGCCAGTAGCCCGGACAGGAGCGCCCCTTTCTTT
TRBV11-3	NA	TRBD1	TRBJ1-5	CASSPKDRVSGQPQHF	TGTGCCAGCAGCCCAAAAGACAGGGTTTCAGGACAGCCCCAGCATTTT
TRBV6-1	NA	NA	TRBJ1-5	CASSVSTANSNQPQHF	TGTGCCAGCAGTGTATCGACAGCTAATAGCAATCAGCCCCAGCATTTT
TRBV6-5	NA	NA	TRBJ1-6	CASSYAKLSNSPLHF	TGTGCCAGCAGTTACGCCAAGCTTAGCAATTCACCCCTCCACTTT
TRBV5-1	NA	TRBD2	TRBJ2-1	CASSLEGLAGLSYNEQFF	TGCGCCAGCAGCTTGGAGGGGCTAGCGGGGCTGTCCTACAATGAGCAGTTCTTC
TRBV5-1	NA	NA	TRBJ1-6	CASSLAGQHDNSPLHF	TGCGCCAGCAGCTTGGCAGGACAGCACGATAATTCACCCCTCCACTTT
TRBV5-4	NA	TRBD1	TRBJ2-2	CASSSGGSVTGELFF	TGTGCCAGCAGCTCAGGGGGCTCTGTCACCGGGGAGCTGTTTTTT
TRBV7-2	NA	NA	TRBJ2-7	CASSLDRAHLYEQYF	TGTGCCAGCAGCTTAGACAGGGCTCATCTATACGAGCAGTACTTC
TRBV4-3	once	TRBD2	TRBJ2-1	CASSQDILAGLHEQFF	TGCGCCAGCAGCCAAGATATCCTAGCGGGGCTGCATGAGCAGTTCTTC
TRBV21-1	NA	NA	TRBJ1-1	CASSVHRSLLIMNTEAFF	TGTGCCAGCAGCGTCCACAGGTCCCTCCTGATTATGAACACTGAAGCTTTCTTT
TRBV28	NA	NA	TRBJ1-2	CASSPNLESGYTF	TGTGCCAGCAGTCCCAATCTAGAATCTGGCTACACCTTC
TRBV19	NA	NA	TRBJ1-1	CASSTVFGETEAFF	TGTGCCAGTAGTACAGTGTTCGGGGAGACTGAAGCTTTCTTT
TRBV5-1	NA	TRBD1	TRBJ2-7	CASSFLITGEEQYF	TGCGCCAGCAGCTTCTTAATTACAGGGGAAGAGCAGTACTTC